This T cell receptor beta chain is drawn from a study of CD8+ T cells in alopecia areata. Study information: Patients received oral tofacitinib, 5 to 10 mg twice daily, for moderate-to-severe alopecia areata.

After isolation, RNA underwent reverse transcription to generate cDNA as the sequencing template. Assay used: immunoSEQ multiplex PCR; TCRdb lists only in-frame clones, some missing. The sample lists some 170,000 clones; about 55% were seen once. As to treatment: oral pan-JAK inhibitor, 5-10 mg twice daily. Patients with alopecia areata provided lesional scalp punch biopsies as well as peripheral blood. This clone was seen a few times. Its specificity is unknown. General study findings and limits: The study found tofacitinib significantly decreased scalp clonality and expanded CD8+ clones among the top 100.

In germline, CDR1 is SGHAT, CDR2 FQNNGV. The CDR3 runs 14 residues. Trimming took 4 bases from V and 3 from J, leaving 13 bases between them. This receptor was identified in a human donor with alopecia areata. The chain employs TRBV11-2 and TRBJ2-7; D possibly corresponds to TRBD2 (6 bases). The sample here was CD8+ T cells sorted from blood, taken at week 24, from a patient treated with tofacitinib. This CDR3 reads CASSYSRRVYEQYF. In nucleotides, the CDR3 is TGTGCCAGCAGCTATTCCCGGAGGGTCTACGAGCAGTACTTC.